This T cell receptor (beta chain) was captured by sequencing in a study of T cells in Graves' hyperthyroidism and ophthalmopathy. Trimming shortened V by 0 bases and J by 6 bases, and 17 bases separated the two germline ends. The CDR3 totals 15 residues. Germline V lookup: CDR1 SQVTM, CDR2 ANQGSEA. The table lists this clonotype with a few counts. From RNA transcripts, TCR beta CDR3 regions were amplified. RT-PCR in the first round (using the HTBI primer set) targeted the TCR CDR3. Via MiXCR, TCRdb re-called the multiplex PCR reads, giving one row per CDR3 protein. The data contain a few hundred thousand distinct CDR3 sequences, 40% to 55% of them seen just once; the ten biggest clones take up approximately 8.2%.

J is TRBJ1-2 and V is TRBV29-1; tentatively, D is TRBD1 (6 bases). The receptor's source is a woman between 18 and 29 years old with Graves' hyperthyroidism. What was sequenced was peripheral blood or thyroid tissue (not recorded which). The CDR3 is CSVEDIGQPGDGYTF. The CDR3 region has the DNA TGCAGCGTTGAAGATATCGGACAGCCTGGGGATGGCTACACCTTC. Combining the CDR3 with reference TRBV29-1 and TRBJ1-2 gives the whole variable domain SAVISQKPSRDICQRGTSLTIQCQVDSQVTMMFWYRQQPGQSLTLIATANQGSEATYESGFVIDKFPISRPNLTFSTLTVSNMSPEDSSIYLCSVEDIGQPGDGYTFGSGTRLTVV.